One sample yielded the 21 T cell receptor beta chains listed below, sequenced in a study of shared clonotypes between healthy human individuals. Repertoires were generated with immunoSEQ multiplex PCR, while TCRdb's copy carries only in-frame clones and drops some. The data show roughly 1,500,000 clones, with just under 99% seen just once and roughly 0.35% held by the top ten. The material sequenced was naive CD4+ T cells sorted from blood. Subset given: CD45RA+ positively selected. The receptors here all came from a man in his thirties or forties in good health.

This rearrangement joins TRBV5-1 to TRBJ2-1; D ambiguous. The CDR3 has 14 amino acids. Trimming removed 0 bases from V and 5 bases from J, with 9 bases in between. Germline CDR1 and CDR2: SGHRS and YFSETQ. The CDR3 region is CASSLARHNNEQFF. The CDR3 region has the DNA TGCGCCAGCAGCTTGGCCAGACACAACAATGAGCAGTTCTTC.

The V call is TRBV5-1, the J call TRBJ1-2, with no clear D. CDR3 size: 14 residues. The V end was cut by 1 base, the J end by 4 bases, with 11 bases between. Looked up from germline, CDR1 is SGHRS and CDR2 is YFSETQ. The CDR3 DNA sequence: TGCGCCAGCAGCTTGAGCAACGGGCGCTATGGCTACACCTTC. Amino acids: CASSLSNGRYGYTF.

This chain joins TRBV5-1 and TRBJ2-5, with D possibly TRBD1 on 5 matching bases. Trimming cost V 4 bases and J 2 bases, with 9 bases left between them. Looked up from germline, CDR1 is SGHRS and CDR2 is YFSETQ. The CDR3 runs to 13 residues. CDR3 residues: CASSGQDQETQYF. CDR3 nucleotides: TGCGCCAGCAGCGGACAAGATCAAGAGACCCAGTACTTC.

The CDR3 loop is CASSQDRSEQYF. The CDR3 region has the DNA TGTGCCAGCAGCCAGGACAGAAGCGAGCAGTACTTC. V and J are TRBV6-5 and TRBJ2-7; D perhaps matches TRBD1 (6 bases). Germline lookup yields CDR1 MNHEY and CDR2 SVGAGI. V was shortened by 6 bases and J by 6 bases, with 12 bases between the two germline ends. The length of the CDR3 is 12 residues.

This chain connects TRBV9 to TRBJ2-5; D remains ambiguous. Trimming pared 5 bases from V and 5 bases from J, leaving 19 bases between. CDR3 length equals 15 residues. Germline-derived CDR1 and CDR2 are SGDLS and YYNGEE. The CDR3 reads CASSETFGSRETQYF. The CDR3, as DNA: TGTGCCAGCAGTGAAACATTCGGCTCCCGGGAGACCCAGTACTTC. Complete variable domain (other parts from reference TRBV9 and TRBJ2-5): DSGVTQTPKHLITATGQRVTLRCSPRSGDLSVYWYQQSLDQGLQFLIQYYNGEERAKGNILERFSAQQFPDLHSELNLSSLELGDSALYFCASSETFGSRETQYFGPGTRLLVL.

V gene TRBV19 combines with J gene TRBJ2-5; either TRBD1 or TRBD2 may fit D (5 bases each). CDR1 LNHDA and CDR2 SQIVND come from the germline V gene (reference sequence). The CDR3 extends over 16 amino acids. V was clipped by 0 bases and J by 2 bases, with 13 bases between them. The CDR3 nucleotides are TGTGCCAGTAGTATAGAGATGGGACGTCAACAAGAGACCCAGTACTTC. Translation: CASSIEMGRQQETQYF. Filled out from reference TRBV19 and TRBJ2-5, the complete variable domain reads DGGITQSPKYLFRKEGQNVTLSCEQNLNHDAMYWYRQDPGQGLRLIYYSQIVNDFQKGDIAEGYSVSREKKESFPLTVTSAQKNPTAFYLCASSIEMGRQQETQYFGPGTRLLVL.

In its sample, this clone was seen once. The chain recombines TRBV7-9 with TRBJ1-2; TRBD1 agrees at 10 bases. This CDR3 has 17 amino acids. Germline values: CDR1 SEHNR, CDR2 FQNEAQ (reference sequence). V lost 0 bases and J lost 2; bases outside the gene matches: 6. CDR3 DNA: TGTGCCAGCAGCTTAGCGGATCGGACAGGGGGAAACTATGGCTACACCTTC. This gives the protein CASSLADRTGGNYGYTF.

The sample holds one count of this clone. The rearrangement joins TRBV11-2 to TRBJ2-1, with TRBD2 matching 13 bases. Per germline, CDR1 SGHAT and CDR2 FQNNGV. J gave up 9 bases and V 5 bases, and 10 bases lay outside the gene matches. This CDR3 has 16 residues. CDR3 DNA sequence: TGTGCCAGCAGCCCTTTTGGACTAGCGGGAGCGGGTGAGCAGTTCTTC. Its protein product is CASSPFGLAGAGEQFF.

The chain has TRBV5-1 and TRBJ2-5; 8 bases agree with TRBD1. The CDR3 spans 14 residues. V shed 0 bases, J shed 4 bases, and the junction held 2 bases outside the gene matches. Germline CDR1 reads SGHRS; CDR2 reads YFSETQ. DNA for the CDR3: TGCGCCAGCAGCTTGGTAGGACAGGGAGAGACCCAGTACTTC. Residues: CASSLVGQGETQYF.

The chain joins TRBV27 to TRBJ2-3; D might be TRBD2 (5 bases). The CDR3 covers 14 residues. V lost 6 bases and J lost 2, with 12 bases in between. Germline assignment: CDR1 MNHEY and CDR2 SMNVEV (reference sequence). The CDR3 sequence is CASRPGTYTDTQYF. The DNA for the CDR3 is TGTGCCAGCAGACCGGGAACCTACACAGATACGCAGTATTTT.

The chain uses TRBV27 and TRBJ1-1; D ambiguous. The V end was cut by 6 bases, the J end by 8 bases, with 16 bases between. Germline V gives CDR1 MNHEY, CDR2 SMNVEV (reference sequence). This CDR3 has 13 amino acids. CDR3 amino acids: CASRTLGREEAFF. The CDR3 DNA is TGTGCCAGCAGAACCCTAGGAAGGGAAGAAGCTTTCTTT.

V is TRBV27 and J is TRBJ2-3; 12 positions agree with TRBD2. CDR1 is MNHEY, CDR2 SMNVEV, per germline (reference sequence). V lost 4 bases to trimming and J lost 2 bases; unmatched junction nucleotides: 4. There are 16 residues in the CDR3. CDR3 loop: CASSSLAGGVTDTQYF. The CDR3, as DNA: TGTGCCAGCAGTTCCCTAGCGGGAGGGGTCACAGATACGCAGTATTTT.

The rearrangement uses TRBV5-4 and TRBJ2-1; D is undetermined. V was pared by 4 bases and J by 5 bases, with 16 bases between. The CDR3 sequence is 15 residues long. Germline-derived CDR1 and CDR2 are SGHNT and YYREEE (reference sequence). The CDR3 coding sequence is TGTGCCAGCAGCAGAACCGACACCAACCACAATGAGCAGTTCTTC. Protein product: CASSRTDTNHNEQFF.

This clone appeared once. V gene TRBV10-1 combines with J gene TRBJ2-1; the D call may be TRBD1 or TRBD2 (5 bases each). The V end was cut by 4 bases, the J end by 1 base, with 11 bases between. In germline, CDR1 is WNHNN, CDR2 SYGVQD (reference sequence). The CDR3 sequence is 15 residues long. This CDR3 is CASSVGTPSYNEQFF. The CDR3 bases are TGCGCCAGCAGTGTGGGGACGCCGTCCTACAATGAGCAGTTCTTC.

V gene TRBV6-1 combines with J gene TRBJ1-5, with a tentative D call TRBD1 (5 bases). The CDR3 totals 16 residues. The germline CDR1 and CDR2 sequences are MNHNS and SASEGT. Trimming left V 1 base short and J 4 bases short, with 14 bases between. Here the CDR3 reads CASSEVAGLRNQPQHF. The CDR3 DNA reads TGTGCCAGCAGTGAAGTGGCAGGGCTAAGGAATCAGCCCCAGCATTTT.

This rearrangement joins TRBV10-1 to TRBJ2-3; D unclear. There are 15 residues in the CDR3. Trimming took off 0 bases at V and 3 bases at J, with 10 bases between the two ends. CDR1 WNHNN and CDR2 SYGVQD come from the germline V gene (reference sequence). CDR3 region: CASSESPGGTDTQYF. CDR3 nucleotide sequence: TGCGCCAGCAGTGAGTCTCCAGGCGGAACAGATACGCAGTATTTT.

As DNA, the CDR3 is TGCGCCAGCAGCCAGAGGGCTAGCGGGAGCCCATACACCGGGGAGCTGTTTTTT. It is translated as CASSQRASGSPYTGELFF. The chain couples TRBV4-1 to TRBJ2-2; TRBD2 matches 10 bases. Losses at the gene ends were 3 bases for V and 3 bases for J; bases not matched to a gene: 10. Germline CDR1 is MGHRA and CDR2 is YSYEKL. The CDR3 runs 18 residues.

CDR3 sequence: CASRRSNEQFF. CDR3 coding DNA: TGTGCCAGCAGGAGAAGCAATGAGCAGTTCTTC. The gene calls are TRBV2 and TRBJ2-1; no firm D call. From germline, CDR1 is SNHLY and CDR2 FYNNEI. The germline V and J ends were trimmed by 6 bases and 6 bases, with 6 bases remaining between them. This CDR3 is 11 amino acids long.

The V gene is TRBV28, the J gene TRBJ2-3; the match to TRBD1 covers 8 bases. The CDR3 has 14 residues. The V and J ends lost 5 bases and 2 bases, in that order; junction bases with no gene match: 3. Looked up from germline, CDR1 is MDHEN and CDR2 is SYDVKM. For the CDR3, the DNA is TGTGCCAGCAGTCGGGACAGGAACACAGATACGCAGTATTTT. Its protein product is CASSRDRNTDTQYF.

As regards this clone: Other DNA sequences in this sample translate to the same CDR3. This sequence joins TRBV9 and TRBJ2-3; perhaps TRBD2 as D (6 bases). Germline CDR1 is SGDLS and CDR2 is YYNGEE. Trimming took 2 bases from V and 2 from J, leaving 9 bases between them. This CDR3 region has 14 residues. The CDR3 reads CASSVSGNTDTQYF. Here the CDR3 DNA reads TGTGCCAGCAGCGTTAGCGGAAACACAGATACGCAGTATTTT.

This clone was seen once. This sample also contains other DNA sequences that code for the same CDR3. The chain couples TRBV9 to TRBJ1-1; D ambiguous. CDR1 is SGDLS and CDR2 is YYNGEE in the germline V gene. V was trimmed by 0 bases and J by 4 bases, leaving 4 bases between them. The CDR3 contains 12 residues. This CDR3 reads CASSVGGTEAFF. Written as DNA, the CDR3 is TGTGCCAGCAGCGTAGGGGGCACTGAAGCTTTCTTT.